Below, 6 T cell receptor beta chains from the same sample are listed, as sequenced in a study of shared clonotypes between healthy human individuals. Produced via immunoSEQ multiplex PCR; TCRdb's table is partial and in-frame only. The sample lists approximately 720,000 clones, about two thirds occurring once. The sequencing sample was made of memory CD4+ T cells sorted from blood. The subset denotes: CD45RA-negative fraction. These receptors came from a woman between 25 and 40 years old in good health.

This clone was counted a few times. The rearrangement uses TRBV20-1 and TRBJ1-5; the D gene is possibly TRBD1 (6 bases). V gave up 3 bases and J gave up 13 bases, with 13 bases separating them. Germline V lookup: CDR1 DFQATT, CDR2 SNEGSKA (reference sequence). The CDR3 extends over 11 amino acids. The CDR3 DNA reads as TGCAGTGCTAGGAAGACAGGTCTTCAGCATTTT. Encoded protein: CSARKTGLQHF.

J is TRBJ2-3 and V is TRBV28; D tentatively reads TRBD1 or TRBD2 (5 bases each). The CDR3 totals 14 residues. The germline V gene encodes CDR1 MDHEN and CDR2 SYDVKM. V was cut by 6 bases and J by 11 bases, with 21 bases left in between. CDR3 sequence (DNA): TGTGCCAGCAGCTTGGGGCGGTGGGAGAAAAAGCAGTATTTT. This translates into CASSLGRWEKKQYF.

The CDR3 loop reads CASSPLQASQETQYF. Written as DNA, the CDR3 is TGTGCCAGCTCACCACTGCAGGCCTCCCAAGAGACCCAGTACTTC. This chain uses TRBV18 with TRBJ2-5, with D unresolved. Germline assignment: CDR1 KGHSH and CDR2 LQKENI. V lost 1 base and J 1 base, leaving 10 bases between the germline ends. This CDR3 is 15 amino acids long.

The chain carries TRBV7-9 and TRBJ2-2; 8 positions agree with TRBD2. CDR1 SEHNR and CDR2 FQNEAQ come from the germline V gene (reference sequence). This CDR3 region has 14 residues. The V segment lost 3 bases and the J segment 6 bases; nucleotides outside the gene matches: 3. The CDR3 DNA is TGTGCCAGCAGCTTCCGGGAGGGCGCCGGGGAGCTGTTTTTT. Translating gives CASSFREGAGELFF.

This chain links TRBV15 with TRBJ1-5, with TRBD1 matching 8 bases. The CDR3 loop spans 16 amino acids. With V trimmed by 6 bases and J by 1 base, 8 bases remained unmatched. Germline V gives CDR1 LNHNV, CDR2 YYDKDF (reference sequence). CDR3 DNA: TGTGCCACCAGAAAAAAGCGACAGGGGAGCAATCAGCCCCAGCATTTT. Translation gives CATRKKRQGSNQPQHF.

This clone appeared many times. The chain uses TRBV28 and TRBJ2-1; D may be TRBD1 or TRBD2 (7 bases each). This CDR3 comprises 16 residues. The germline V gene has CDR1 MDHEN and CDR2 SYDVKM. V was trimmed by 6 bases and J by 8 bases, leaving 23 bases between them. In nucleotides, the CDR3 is TGTGCCAGCAGCCGGGGGGAGACAGGGTGGGTGGATGAGCAGTTCTTC. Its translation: CASSRGETGWVDEQFF.